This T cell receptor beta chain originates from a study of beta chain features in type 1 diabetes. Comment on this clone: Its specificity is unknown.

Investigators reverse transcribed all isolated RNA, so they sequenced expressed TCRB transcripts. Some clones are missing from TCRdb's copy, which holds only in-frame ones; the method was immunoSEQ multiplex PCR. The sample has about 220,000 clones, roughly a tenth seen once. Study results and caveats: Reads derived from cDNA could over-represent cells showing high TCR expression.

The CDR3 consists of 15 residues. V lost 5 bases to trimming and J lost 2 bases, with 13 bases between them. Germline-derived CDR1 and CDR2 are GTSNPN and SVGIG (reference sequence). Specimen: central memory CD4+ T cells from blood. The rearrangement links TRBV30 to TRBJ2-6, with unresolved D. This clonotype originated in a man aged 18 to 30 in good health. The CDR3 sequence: CAWSKPTPGANVLTF. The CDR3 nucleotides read TGTGCCTGGTCAAAACCCACTCCTGGGGCCAACGTCCTGACTTTC.